What follows is one TCR beta chain and its context. The repertoire was sequenced with immunoSEQ multiplex PCR; TCRdb's copy has only in-frame clones and lacks some. Found here are 280,000 or so clones, 85% to 90% of them singletons; the top ten hold roughly 2.9%. The junction had 2 bases not matched to a gene; V was cut back by 1 base and J by 10 bases. Germline V gene sequence: CDR1 SEHNR, CDR2 FQNEAQ (reference sequence). This CDR3 is 12 amino acids long. This study enrolled people aged about 18 to 100 from around 26 US geographic areas. Before they entered the study, exposed participants had met a COVID-19 case within 2 weeks. The data originate from a study of blood T cell repertoires in COVID-19.

Sequencing was carried out using PBMCs or T cells enriched from blood (not recorded which). The gene calls are TRBV7-9 and TRBJ2-3, with 7 bases matching TRBD1. The TCR comes from a woman aged 45-59 years who had been exposed to COVID-19. The CDR3 region is CASSLDRGAQYF. CDR3 coding DNA: TGTGCCAGCAGCTTAGACAGGGGAGCGCAGTATTTT.